This T cell receptor (beta chain) was identified during a study of regulatory T cells in long-lasting Graves disease. The study's findings and limits: Sharing of public clonotypes was greater in persistent patients (more than 2,500) than in new patients (around 1,000).

Construction of the TCR beta libraries employed iRepertoire HTBI primers in conjunction with Arm-PCR of CDR3 regions. TCRdb ran MiXCR on the multiplex PCR reads and lists one entry per CDR3 protein. The sample includes hundreds of thousands of distinct CDR3 sequences, about 15% seen only once; the top ten take about 18%. Described time point: newly diagnosed GD, antithyroid drugs for less than 3 months. PBMC RNA was the source of the TCR library. Graves' disease diagnoses followed American Thyroid Association guidelines. Deletions cut 8 bases from V and 2 bases from J, with 9 bases between. Germline values: CDR1 SGHTA, CDR2 FQGNSA. The CDR3 consists of 12 residues. This clonotype was counted at least ten times. The antigen is undetermined. This sample also belongs to another study, concerning T cells in Graves' hyperthyroidism and ophthalmopathy. Per that paper: A set of HTBI primers served as the primers for a first-round RT-PCR of the TCR CDR3.

The rearrangement joins TRBV7-2 to TRBJ1-2; D is ambiguous. The input for sequencing was peripheral blood mononuclear cells (PBMCs), taken at new diagnosis, from a patient treated with antithyroid drugs. The origin of this receptor is a woman in her twenties or thirties with Graves disease. In DNA, the CDR3 is TGTGCCAGCGGCGAGGGAAACTATGGCTACACCTTC. Protein sequence: CASGEGNYGYTF.